The following is a T cell receptor beta chain sequence with its context. Germline V gives CDR1 ENHRY, CDR2 SYGVKD. V shed 7 bases and J shed 0 bases, with 13 bases lying between them. CDR3 length equals 16 residues. The data stem from a study of blood T cell repertoires in COVID-19. The method was immunoSEQ multiplex PCR; TCRdb's version includes in-frame clones alone and lacks a portion of them. Here the sample spans some 100,000 clones, 65% to 90% being singletons. J is TRBJ2-6 and V is TRBV10-3, with TRBD2 as a possible D gene (5 bases). The sample comprised PBMCs or T cells enriched from blood (not recorded which). The sequence was obtained from a woman in her 50s who had recovered from COVID-19. CDR3 in amino acids: CAITRGSASGANVLTF. The DNA for the CDR3 is TGTGCCATCACCCGCGGGTCAGCCTCTGGGGCCAACGTCCTGACTTTC.